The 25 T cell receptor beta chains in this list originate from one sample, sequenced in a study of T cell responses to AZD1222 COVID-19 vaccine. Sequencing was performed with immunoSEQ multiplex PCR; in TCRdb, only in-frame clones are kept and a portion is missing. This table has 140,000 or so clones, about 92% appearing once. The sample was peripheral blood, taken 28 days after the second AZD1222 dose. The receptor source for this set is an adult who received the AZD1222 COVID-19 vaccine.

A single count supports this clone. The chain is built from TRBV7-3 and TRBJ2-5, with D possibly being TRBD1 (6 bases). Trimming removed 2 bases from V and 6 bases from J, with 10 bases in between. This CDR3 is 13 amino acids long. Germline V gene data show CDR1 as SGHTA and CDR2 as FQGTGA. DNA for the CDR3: TGTGCCAGCAGCTTACCGGACAGCCAGACCCAGTACTTC. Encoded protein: CASSLPDSQTQYF.

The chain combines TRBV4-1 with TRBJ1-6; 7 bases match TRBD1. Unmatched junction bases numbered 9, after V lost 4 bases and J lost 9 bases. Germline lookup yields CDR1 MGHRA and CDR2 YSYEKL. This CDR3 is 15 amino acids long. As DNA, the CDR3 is TGCGCCAGCAGCCTCTTCGACAGGGTCGGTTCACCCCTCCACTTT. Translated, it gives CASSLFDRVGSPLHF.

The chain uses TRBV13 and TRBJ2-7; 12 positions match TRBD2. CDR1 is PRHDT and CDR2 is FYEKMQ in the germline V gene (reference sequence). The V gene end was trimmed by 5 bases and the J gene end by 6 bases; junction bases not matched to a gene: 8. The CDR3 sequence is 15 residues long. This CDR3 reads CASSPTSGREGEQYF. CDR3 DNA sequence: TGTGCCAGCAGCCCGACTAGCGGGAGAGAGGGCGAGCAGTACTTC.

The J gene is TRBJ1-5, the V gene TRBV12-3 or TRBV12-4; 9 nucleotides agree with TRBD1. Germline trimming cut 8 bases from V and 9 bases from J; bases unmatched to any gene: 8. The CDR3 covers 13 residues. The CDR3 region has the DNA TGTGCCAGCCGGGACAGGGTTGATGGGCCCCAGCATTTT. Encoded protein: CASRDRVDGPQHF.

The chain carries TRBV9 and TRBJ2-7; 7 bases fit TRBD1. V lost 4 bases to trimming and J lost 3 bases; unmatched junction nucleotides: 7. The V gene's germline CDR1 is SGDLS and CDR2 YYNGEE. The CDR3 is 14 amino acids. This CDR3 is CASSSGTAGYEQYF. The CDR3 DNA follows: TGTGCCAGCAGCTCGGGGACAGCAGGCTACGAGCAGTACTTC. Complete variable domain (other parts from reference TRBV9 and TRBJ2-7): DSGVTQTPKHLITATGQRVTLRCSPRSGDLSVYWYQQSLDQGLQFLIQYYNGEERAKGNILERFSAQQFPDLHSELNLSSLELGDSALYFCASSSGTAGYEQYFGPGTRLTVT.

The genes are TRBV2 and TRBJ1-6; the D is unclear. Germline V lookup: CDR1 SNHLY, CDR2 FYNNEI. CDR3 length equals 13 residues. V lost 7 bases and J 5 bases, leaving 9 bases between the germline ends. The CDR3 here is CASTGVHNSPLHF. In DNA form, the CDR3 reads TGTGCCAGCACCGGGGTTCATAATTCACCCCTCCACTTT. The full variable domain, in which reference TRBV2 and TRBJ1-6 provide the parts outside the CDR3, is EPEVTQTPSHQVTQMGQEVILRCVPISNHLYFYWYRQILGQKVEFLVSFYNNEISEKSEIFDDQFSVERPDGSNFTLKIRSTKLEDSAMYFCASTGVHNSPLHFGNGTRLTVT.

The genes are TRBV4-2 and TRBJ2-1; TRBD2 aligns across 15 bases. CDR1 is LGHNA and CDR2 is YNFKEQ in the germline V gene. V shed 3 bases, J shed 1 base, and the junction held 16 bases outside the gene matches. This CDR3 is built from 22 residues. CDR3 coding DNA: TGTGCCAGCAGCCATCCCCCTGGGACTGGACTAGCGGGAGGGTGGTCCTACAATGAGCAGTTCTTC. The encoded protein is CASSHPPGTGLAGGWSYNEQFF.

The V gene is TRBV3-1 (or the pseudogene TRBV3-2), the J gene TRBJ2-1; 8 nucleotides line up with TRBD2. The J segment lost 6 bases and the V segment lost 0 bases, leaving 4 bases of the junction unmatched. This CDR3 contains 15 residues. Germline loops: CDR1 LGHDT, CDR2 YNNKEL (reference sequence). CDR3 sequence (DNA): TGTGCCAGCAGCCAAGACCAGCGGGAGTTCAATGAGCAGTTCTTC. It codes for CASSQDQREFNEQFF.

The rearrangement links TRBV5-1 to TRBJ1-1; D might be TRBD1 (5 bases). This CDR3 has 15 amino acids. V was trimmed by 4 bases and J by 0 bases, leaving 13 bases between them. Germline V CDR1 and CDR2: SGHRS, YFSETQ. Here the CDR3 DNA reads TGCGCCAGCAGCCTAAGAGGGGAGATGAACACTGAAGCTTTCTTT. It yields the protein CASSLRGEMNTEAFF.

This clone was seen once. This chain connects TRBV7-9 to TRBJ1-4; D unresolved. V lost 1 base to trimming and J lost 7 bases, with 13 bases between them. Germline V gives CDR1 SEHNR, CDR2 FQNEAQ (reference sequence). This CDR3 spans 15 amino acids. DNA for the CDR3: TGTGCCAGCAGCTTAGGGCTCAGACTGGGTGAAAAACTGTTTTTT. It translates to CASSLGLRLGEKLFF.

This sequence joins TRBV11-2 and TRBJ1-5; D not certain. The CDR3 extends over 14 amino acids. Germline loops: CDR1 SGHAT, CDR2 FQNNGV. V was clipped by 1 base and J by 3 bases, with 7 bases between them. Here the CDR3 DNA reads TGTGCCAGCAGCTTAGCCAGGAACAATCAGCCCCAGCATTTT. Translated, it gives CASSLARNNQPQHF.

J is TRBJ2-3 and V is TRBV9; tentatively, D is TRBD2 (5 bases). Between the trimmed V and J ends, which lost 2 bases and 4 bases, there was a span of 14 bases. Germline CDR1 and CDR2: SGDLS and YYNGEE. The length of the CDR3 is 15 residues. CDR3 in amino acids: CASSVPRDQADTQYF. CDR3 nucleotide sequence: TGTGCCAGCAGCGTGCCCCGGGATCAGGCAGATACGCAGTATTTT.

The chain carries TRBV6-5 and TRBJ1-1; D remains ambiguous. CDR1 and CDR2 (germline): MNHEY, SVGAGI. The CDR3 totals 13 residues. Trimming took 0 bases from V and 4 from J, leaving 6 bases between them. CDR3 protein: CASSYSISTEAFF. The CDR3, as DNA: TGTGCCAGCAGTTACTCAATTAGCACTGAAGCTTTCTTT.

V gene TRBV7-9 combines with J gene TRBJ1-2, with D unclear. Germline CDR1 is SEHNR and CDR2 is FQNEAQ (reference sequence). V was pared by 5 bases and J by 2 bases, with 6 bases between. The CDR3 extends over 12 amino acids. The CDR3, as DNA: TGTGCCAGCAGCCGCGAGAACTATGGCTACACCTTC. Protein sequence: CASSRENYGYTF.

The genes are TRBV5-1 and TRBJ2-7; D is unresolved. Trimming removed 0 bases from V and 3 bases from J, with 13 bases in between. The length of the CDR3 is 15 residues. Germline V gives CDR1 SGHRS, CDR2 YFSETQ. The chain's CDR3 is CASSLEWSLVYEQYF. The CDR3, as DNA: TGCGCCAGCAGCTTGGAGTGGAGCCTTGTCTACGAGCAGTACTTC.

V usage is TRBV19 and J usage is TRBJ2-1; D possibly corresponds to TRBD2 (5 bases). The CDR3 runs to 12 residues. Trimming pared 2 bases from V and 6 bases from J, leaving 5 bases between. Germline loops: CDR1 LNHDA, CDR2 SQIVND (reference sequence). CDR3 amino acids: CASSIRGNEQFF. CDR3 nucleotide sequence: TGTGCCAGTAGTATACGGGGCAATGAGCAGTTCTTC.

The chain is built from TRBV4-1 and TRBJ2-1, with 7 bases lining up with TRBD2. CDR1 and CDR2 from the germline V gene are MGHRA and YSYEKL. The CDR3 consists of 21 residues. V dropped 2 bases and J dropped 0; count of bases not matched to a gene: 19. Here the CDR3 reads CASSQHSFSLAEYSSYNEQFF. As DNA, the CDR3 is TGCGCCAGCAGCCAACACTCATTTAGTCTAGCGGAGTACAGCTCCTACAATGAGCAGTTCTTC.

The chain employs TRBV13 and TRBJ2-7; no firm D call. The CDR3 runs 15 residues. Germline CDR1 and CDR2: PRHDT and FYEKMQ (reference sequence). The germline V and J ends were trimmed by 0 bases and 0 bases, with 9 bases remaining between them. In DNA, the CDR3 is TGTGCCAGCAGCTTAGGGGCAGCGAGCTCCTACGAGCAGTACTTC. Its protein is CASSLGAASSYEQYF.

CDR3 sequence: CASSLVPSTEHYPYEQYF. CDR3 coding DNA: TGCGCCAGCAGCTTGGTACCCTCGACAGAACACTATCCCTACGAGCAGTACTTC. The chain recombines TRBV5-1 with TRBJ2-7; D perhaps matches TRBD1 (5 bases). Germline values: CDR1 SGHRS, CDR2 YFSETQ. The CDR3 loop spans 18 amino acids. Trimming pared 0 bases from V and 2 bases from J, leaving 21 bases between.

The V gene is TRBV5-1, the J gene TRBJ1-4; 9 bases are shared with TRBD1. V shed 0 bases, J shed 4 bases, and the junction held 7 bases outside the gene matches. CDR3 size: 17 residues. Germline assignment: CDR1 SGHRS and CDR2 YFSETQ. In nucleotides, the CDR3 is TGCGCCAGCAGCTTGGGGACAGGGGTTCTCGGTAATGAAAAACTGTTTTTT. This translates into CASSLGTGVLGNEKLFF.

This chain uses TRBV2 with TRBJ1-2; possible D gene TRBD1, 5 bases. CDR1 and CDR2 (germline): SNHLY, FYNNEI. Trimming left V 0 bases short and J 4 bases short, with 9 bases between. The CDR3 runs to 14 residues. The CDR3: CASSEALGPYGYTF. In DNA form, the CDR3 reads TGTGCCAGCAGTGAAGCCCTGGGACCCTATGGCTACACCTTC.

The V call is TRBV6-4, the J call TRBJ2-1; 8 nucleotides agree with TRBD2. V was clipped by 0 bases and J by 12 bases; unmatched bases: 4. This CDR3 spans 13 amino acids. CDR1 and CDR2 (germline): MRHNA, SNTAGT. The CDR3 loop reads CASSDSDSGVQFF. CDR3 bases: TGTGCCAGCAGTGACTCGGATAGCGGGGTGCAGTTCTTC.

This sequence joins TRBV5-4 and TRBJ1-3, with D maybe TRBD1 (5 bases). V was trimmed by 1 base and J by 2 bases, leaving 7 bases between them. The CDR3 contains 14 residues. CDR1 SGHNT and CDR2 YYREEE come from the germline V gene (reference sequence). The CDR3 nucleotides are TGTGCCAGCAGCTTGTGGGGGGCTGGAAACACCATATATTTT. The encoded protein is CASSLWGAGNTIYF.

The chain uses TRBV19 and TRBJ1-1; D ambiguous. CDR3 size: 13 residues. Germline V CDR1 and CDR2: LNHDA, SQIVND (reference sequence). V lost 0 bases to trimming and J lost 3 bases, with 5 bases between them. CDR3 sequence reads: CASSIERDTEAFF. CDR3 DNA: TGTGCCAGTAGTATAGAGAGAGACACTGAAGCTTTCTTT.

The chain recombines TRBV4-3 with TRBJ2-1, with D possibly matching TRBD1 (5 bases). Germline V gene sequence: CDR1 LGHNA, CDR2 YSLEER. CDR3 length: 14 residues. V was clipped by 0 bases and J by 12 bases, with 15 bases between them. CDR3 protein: CASSQDLWGQGQFF. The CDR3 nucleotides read TGCGCCAGCAGCCAAGATCTTTGGGGCCAGGGGCAGTTCTTC.